These 6 T cell receptor beta chains share one sample of origin, sequenced in a study of cytomegalovirus exposure and HLA in healthy donors. A multiplex PCR was run with 60 Vbeta primers and 13 Jbeta primers. The protocol was immunoSEQ multiplex PCR, while the TCRdb copy is restricted to in-frame clones and leaves out a portion. The sample totals more than 45,000 clones; its top ten clones hold 12%. Sequenced input: PBMCs. All receptors derive from a woman aged 25 to 39 in good health and CMV-seropositive.

The chain employs TRBV11-2 and TRBJ2-7, with TRBD2 as a possible D gene (6 bases). V was clipped by 3 bases and J by 0 bases, with 9 bases between them. Germline lookup yields CDR1 SGHAT and CDR2 FQNNGV. The CDR3 is 14 amino acids. CDR3 sequence: CASSFYGGSYEQYF. The CDR3 DNA is TGTGCCAGCAGCTTTTACGGGGGCTCCTACGAGCAGTACTTC.

The rearrangement uses TRBV18 and TRBJ1-1, with D unresolved. V lost 0 bases and J 4 bases, leaving 9 bases between the germline ends. The CDR3 is 14 amino acids. The germline gives CDR1 KGHSH, CDR2 LQKENI. The chain's CDR3 is CASSPPLVGTEAFF. CDR3 sequence (DNA): TGTGCCAGCTCACCACCACTAGTCGGCACTGAAGCTTTCTTT.

V gene TRBV9 combines with J gene TRBJ2-1; D gene uncertain. The CDR3 spans 15 residues. Germline loops: CDR1 SGDLS, CDR2 YYNGEE. Trimming shortened V by 0 bases and J by 0 bases, and 7 bases separated the two germline ends. The CDR3 sequence is CASSVEDSSYNEQFF. The CDR3 DNA sequence: TGTGCCAGCAGCGTAGAAGATAGCTCCTACAATGAGCAGTTCTTC.

The V call is TRBV6-5, the J call TRBJ2-1; D is possibly TRBD1 (5 bases). CDR1 is MNHEY and CDR2 is SVGAGI in the germline V gene. Trimming removed 2 bases at V and 10 bases at J, with 12 bases between. CDR3 length equals 13 residues. The CDR3 bases are TGTGCCAGCAGTTACGCGAGGTGGGGCGAGCAGTTCTTC. Its translation is CASSYARWGEQFF.

The genes are TRBV9 and TRBJ1-5; TRBD1 is a possible D gene (5 bases). Germline loops: CDR1 SGDLS, CDR2 YYNGEE. V dropped 3 bases and J dropped 0 bases, with 10 bases sitting between them. The CDR3 sequence is 15 residues long. The CDR3 protein is CASSETAYSNQPQHF. Written as DNA, the CDR3 is TGTGCCAGCAGCGAGACAGCGTATAGCAATCAGCCCCAGCATTTT.

The chain recombines TRBV29-1 with TRBJ2-7; D gene uncertain. The germline gives CDR1 SQVTM, CDR2 ANQGSEA. The CDR3 runs to 11 residues. The V and J ends lost 1 base and 4 bases respectively, with 5 bases between them. CDR3 DNA sequence: TGCAGCGTTGAAGGAGAGTACGAGCAGTACTTC. Protein sequence: CSVEGEYEQYF.